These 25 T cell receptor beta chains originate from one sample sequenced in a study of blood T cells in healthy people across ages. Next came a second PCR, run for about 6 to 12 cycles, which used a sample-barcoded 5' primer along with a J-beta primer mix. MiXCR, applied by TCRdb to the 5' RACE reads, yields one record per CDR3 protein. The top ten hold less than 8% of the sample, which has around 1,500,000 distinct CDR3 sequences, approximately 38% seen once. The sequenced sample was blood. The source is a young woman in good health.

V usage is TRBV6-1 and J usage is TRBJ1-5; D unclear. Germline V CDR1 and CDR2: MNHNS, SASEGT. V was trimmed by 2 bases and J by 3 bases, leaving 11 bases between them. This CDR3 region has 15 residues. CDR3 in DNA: TGTGCCAGCAGTGAATCGGCTAGGGTCAATCAGCCCCAGCATTTT. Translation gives CASSESARVNQPQHF.

In nucleotides, the CDR3 is TGTGCCAGCAGTGGGGCCGGGACAGGGGTTCTCGAGCAGTACTTC. This sequence encodes CASSGAGTGVLEQYF. The chain joins TRBV6-6 to TRBJ2-7, with 10 bases lining up with TRBD1. The CDR3 covers 15 residues. V shed 5 bases, J shed 6 bases, and the junction held 10 bases outside the gene matches. Germline V CDR1 and CDR2: MNHNY, SVGAGI (reference sequence).

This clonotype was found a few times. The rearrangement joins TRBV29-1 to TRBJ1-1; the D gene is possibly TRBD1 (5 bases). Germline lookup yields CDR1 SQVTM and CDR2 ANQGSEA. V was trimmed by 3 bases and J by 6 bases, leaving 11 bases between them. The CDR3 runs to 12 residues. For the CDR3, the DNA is TGCAGCGTTGACCAGGGTTTAGCTGAAGCTTTCTTT. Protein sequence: CSVDQGLAEAFF.

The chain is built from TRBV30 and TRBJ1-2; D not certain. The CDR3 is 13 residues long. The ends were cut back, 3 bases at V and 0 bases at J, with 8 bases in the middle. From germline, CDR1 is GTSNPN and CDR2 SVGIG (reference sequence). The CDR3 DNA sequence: TGTGCCTGGAGATCGGTGCCTAACTATGGCTACACCTTC. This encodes CAWRSVPNYGYTF. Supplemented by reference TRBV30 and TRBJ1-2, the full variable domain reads SQTIHQWPATLVQPVGSPLSLECTVEGTSNPNLYWYRQAAGRGLQLLFYSVGIGQISSEVPQNLSASRPQDRQFILSSKKLLLSDSGFYLCAWRSVPNYGYTFGSGTRLTVV.

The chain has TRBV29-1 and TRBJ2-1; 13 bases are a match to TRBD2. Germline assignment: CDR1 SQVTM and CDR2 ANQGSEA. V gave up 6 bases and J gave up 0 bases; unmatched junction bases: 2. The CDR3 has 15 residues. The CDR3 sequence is CSVGLAGNSYNEQFF. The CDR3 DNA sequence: TGCAGCGTGGGACTAGCGGGGAACTCCTACAATGAGCAGTTCTTC.

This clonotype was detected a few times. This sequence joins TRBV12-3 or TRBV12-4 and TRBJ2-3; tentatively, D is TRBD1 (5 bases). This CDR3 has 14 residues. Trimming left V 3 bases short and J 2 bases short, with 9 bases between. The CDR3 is CASSLGHPTDTQYF. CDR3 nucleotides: TGTGCCAGCAGTTTGGGGCACCCCACAGATACGCAGTATTTT.

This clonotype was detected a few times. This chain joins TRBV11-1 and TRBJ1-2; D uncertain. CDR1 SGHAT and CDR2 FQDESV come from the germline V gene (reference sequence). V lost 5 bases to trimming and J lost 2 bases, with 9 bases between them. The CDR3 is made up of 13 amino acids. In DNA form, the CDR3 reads TGTGCCAGCAGCCCGACCCTGAACTATGGCTACACCTTC. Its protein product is CASSPTLNYGYTF.

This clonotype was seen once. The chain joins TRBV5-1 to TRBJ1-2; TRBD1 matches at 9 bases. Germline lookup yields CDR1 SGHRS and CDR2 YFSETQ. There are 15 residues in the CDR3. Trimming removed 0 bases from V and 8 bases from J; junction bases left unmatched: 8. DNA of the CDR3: TGCGCCAGCAGCTTGGAGACAGGGGGTGTGAGGGGCTACACCTTC. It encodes CASSLETGGVRGYTF.

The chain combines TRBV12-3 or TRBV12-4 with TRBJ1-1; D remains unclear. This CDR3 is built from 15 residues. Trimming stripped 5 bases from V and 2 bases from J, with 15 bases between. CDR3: CASSPGERLNTEAFF. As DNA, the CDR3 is TGTGCCAGCAGTCCCGGTGAGAGACTTAACACTGAAGCTTTCTTT.

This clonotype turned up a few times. CDR3 sequence reads: CSARGSRGSYEQYF. CDR3 coding DNA: TGCAGTGCGAGGGGGAGTAGGGGCTCCTACGAGCAGTACTTC. The rearrangement links TRBV20-1 to TRBJ2-7; TRBD1 is a possible D gene (6 bases). V shed 6 bases and J shed 0 bases, with 15 bases lying between them. Germline CDR1 reads DFQATT; CDR2 reads SNEGSKA (reference sequence). The CDR3 is 14 amino acids.

The CDR3 DNA sequence: TGTGCCAGCAGCTCTAGTACTAGCTCGGGTGAGCAGTTCTTC. It specifies CASSSSTSSGEQFF. The chain couples TRBV7-9 to TRBJ2-1; D is perhaps TRBD2 (6 bases). Trimming stripped 4 bases from V and 9 bases from J, with 16 bases between. The CDR3 totals 14 residues. Germline V gives CDR1 SEHNR, CDR2 FQNEAQ (reference sequence).

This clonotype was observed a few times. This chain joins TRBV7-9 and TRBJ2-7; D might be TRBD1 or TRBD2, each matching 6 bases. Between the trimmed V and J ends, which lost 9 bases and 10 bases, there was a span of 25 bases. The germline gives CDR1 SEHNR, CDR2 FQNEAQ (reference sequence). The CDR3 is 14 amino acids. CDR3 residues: CASRMGRPPGAQYF. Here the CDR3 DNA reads TGTGCCAGTAGGATGGGACGGCCCCCGGGGGCCCAGTACTTC.

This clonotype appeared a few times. CDR3 region: CASSFRRSGRAHGELFF. CDR3 nucleotide sequence: TGTGCCAGCAGCTTCCGTCGTAGCGGGAGGGCTCACGGGGAGCTGTTTTTT. The chain has TRBV7-2 and TRBJ2-2; 11 bases are shared with TRBD2. There are 17 residues in the CDR3. V gave up 3 bases and J gave up 7 bases; unmatched junction bases: 10. CDR1 and CDR2 from the germline V gene are SGHTA and FQGNSA.

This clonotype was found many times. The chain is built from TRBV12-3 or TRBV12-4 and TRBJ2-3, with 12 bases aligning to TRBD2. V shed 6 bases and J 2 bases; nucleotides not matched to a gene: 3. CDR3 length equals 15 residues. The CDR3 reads CASRLAGGHTDTQYF. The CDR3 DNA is TGTGCCAGCAGACTAGCGGGAGGTCACACAGATACGCAGTATTTT.

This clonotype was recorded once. The CDR3 here is CASSPDYIEAFF. The CDR3 bases are TGCGCCAGCAGCCCGGATTACATTGAAGCTTTCTTT. V usage is TRBV5-1 and J usage is TRBJ1-1; D not certain. The CDR3 contains 12 residues. The ends were cut back, 4 bases at V and 7 bases at J, with 11 bases in the middle. Germline CDR1 SGHRS, CDR2 YFSETQ.

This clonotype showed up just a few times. CDR3 sequence reads: CASNREGDEKLFF. The CDR3 bases are TGTGCCAGCAATCGAGAGGGGGATGAAAAACTGTTTTTT. The rearrangement uses TRBV2 and TRBJ1-4; maybe TRBD1 (6 bases). The germline gives CDR1 SNHLY, CDR2 FYNNEI. Deletions cut 7 bases from V and 6 bases from J, with 12 bases between. This CDR3 contains 13 residues.

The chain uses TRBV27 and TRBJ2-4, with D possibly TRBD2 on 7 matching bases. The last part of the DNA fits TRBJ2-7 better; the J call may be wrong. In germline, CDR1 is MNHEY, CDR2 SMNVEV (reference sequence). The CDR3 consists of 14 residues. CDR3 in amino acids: CASSWGGDSYEQYF. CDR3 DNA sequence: TGTGCCAGCAGTTGGGGGGGCGATTCATACGAGCAGTACTTC.

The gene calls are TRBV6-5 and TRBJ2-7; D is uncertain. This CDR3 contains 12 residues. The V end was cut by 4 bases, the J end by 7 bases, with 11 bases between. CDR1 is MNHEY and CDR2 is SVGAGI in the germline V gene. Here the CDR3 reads CASSSIPTEQYF. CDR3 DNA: TGTGCCAGCAGTTCCATCCCGACTGAGCAGTACTTC.

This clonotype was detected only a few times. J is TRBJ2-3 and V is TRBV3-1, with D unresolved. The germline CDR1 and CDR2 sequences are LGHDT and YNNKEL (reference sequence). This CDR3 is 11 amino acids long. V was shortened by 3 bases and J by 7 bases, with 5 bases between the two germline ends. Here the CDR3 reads CASSHTNTQYF. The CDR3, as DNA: TGTGCCAGCAGCCATACAAATACGCAGTATTTT.

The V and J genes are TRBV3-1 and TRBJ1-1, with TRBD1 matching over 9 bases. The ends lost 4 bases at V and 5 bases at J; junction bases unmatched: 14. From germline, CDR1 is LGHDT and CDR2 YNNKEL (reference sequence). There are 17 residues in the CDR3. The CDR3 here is CASSLLVPGQGVTEAFF. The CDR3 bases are TGTGCCAGCAGCCTACTAGTCCCGGGACAGGGAGTTACTGAAGCTTTCTTT.

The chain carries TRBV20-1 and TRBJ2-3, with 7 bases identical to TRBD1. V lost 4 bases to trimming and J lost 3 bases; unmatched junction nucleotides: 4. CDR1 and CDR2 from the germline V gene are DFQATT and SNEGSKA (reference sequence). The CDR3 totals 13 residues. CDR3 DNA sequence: TGCAGTGCTACCAAGACAGGGACAGATACGCAGTATTTT. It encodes CSATKTGTDTQYF.

CDR3: CSASQLNQPQHF. CDR3 in DNA: TGCAGTGCTAGTCAGCTTAATCAGCCCCAGCATTTT. The V call is TRBV20-1, the J call TRBJ1-5; unclear D gene. Germline values: CDR1 DFQATT, CDR2 SNEGSKA (reference sequence). Between the trimmed V and J ends, which lost 3 bases and 4 bases, there was a span of 7 bases. This CDR3 spans 12 amino acids.

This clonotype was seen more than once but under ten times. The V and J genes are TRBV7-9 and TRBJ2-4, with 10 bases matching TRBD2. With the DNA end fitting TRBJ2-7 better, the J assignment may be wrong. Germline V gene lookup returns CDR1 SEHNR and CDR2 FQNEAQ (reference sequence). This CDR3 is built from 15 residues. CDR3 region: CASSLVAGGHYEQYF. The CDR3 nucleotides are TGTGCCAGCAGCTTAGTAGCGGGAGGACATTACGAGCAGTACTTC.

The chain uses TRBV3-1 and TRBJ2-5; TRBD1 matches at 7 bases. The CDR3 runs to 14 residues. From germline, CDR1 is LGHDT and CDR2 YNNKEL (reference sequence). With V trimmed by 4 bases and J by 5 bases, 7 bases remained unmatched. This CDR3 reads CASSLEGGRETQYF. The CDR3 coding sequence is TGTGCCAGCAGCCTAGAAGGGGGCCGTGAGACCCAGTACTTC.

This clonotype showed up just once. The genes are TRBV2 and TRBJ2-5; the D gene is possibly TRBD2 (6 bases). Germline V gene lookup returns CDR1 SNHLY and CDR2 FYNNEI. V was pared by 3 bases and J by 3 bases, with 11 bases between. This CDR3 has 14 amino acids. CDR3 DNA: TGTGCCAGCAGTGACGGGCTAGCGAAAGAGACCCAGTACTTC. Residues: CASSDGLAKETQYF.